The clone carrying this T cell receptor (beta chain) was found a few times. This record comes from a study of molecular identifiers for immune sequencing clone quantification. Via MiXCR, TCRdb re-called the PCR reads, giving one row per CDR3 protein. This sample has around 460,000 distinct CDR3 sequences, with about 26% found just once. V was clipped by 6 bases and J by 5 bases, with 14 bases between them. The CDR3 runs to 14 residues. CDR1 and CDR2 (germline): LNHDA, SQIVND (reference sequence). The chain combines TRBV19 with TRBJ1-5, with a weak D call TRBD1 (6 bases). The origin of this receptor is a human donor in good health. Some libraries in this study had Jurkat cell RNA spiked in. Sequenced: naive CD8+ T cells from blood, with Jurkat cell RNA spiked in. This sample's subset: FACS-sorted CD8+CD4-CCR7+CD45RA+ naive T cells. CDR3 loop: CASRLGRGYQPQHF. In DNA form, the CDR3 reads TGTGCCAGTAGACTTGGGAGGGGGTATCAGCCCCAGCATTTT.